This entry lists 8 T cell receptor beta chains sequenced from one sample in a study of shared clonotypes between healthy human individuals. Here immunoSEQ multiplex PCR was the method, and the copy in TCRdb shows in-frame clones only, minus some. This sample has around 1.9 million clones, with about 93% found just once. Only CD45RO-negative cells positively selected for CCR7 counted as naive CD8 cells, so terminally differentiated effector memory CD45RA+ cells were excluded. Sequencing used naive CD8+ T cells from PBMCs. Receptors were obtained from a man between 18 and 35 years old in good health. Some clones in this sample may be carry-over from other donors' samples.

This clone has a handful of counts. This chain uses TRBV5-1 with TRBJ1-1, with D maybe TRBD1 (6 bases). Trimming stripped 3 bases from V and 4 bases from J, with 19 bases between. The CDR3 spans 16 residues. Germline V gene data show CDR1 as SGHRS and CDR2 as YFSETQ. CDR3 residues: CASSSVETGWGTEAFF. CDR3 bases: TGCGCCAGCAGCTCGGTAGAAACAGGGTGGGGCACTGAAGCTTTCTTT.

The gene calls are TRBV7-2 and TRBJ1-2; D unresolved. The CDR3 is 13 amino acids. Trimming stripped 8 bases from V and 4 bases from J, with 14 bases between. The germline V gene has CDR1 SGHTA and CDR2 FQGNSA. The CDR3 coding sequence is TGTGCCAGCGTCACTAAGATGATCTATGGCTACACCTTC. This encodes CASVTKMIYGYTF.

This clone was detected once. Other DNA sequences in the same sample also yield this CDR3. This chain connects TRBV7-3 to TRBJ2-1; 9 positions match TRBD2. V trimming: 5 bases; J trimming: 2 bases; junction bases outside the gene matches: 4. The length of the CDR3 is 15 residues. CDR1 is SGHTA, CDR2 FQGTGA, per germline. CDR3 nucleotide sequence: TGTGCCAGCAGCCCGTTAGCGGGGGCCTACAATGAGCAGTTCTTC. As protein: CASSPLAGAYNEQFF. The whole variable domain, filled in from reference TRBV7-3 and TRBJ2-1, reads GAGVSQTPSNKVTEKGKYVELRCDPISGHTALYWYRQSLGQGPEFLIYFQGTGAADDSGLPNDRFFAVRPEGSVSTLKIQRTERGDSAVYLCASSPLAGAYNEQFFGPGTRLTVL.

This chain uses TRBV15 with TRBJ1-1; 9 bases align to TRBD1. The CDR3 consists of 13 residues. Losses at the gene ends were 11 bases for V and 3 bases for J; bases not matched to a gene: 7. Germline CDR1 LNHNV, CDR2 YYDKDF (reference sequence). The CDR3 sequence is CAVLQGADTEAFF. In DNA, the CDR3 is TGTGCCGTCCTACAGGGGGCGGACACTGAAGCTTTCTTT.

This chain links TRBV7-8 with TRBJ1-5, with 8 nucleotides matching TRBD1. The ends lost 2 bases at V and 5 bases at J; junction bases unmatched: 5. The CDR3 sequence is 15 residues long. From germline, CDR1 is SGHVS and CDR2 FQNEAQ. The CDR3 protein is CASSLSGTGYQPQHF. The CDR3 DNA reads TGTGCCAGCAGCTTAAGCGGGACAGGATATCAGCCCCAGCATTTT.

The chain joins TRBV7-3 to TRBJ2-1; D unresolved. Germline CDR1 is SGHTA and CDR2 is FQGTGA. V lost 0 bases and J 3 bases, leaving 12 bases between the germline ends. There are 16 residues in the CDR3. The CDR3 coding sequence is TGTGCCAGCAGCTTAACGTTCGGCTCTGACTACAATGAGCAGTTCTTC. Protein: CASSLTFGSDYNEQFF.

To note about this clone: The junction shows a germline mismatch at one end, possibly a read error. The J gene is TRBJ2-1, the V gene TRBV28, with D perhaps TRBD1 (6 bases). CDR3 length equals 15 residues. CDR1 is MDHEN and CDR2 is SYDVKM in the germline V gene. The DNA of the CDR3 is TGTGCCACCAGTTCAGCGAGGGGGTTCTACAATGAGCAGTTCTTC. Its protein product is CATSSARGFYNEQFF.

The chain recombines TRBV12-5 with TRBJ2-1; D perhaps matches TRBD1 (5 bases). Germline V gene data show CDR1 as LGHNT and CDR2 as FRNRAP. The CDR3 is 13 residues long. Trimming removed 7 bases at V and 5 bases at J, with 12 bases between. CDR3 sequence reads: CASEQGRDNEQFF. The CDR3 DNA reads TGTGCTAGTGAACAAGGCAGGGACAATGAGCAGTTCTTC. The full variable domain, its missing parts supplied by reference TRBV12-5 and TRBJ2-1, is DARVTQTPRHKVTEMGQEVTMRCQPILGHNTVFWYRQTMMQGLELLAYFRNRAPLDDSGMPKDRFSAEMPDATLATLKIQPSEPRDSAVYFCASEQGRDNEQFFGPGTRLTVL.